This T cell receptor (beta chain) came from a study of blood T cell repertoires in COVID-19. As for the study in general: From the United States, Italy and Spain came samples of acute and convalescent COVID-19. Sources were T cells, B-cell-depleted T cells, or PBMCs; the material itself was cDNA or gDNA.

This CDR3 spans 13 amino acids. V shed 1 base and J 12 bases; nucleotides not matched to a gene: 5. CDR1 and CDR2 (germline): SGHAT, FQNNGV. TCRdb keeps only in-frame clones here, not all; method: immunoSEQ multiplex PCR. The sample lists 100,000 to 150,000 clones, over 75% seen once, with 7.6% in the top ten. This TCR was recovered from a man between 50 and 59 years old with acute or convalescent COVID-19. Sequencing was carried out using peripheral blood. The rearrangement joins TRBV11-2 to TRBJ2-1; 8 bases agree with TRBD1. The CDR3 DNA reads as TGTGCCAGCAGCTTAGTGGACAGGGAGATGCAGTTCTTC. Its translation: CASSLVDREMQFF.